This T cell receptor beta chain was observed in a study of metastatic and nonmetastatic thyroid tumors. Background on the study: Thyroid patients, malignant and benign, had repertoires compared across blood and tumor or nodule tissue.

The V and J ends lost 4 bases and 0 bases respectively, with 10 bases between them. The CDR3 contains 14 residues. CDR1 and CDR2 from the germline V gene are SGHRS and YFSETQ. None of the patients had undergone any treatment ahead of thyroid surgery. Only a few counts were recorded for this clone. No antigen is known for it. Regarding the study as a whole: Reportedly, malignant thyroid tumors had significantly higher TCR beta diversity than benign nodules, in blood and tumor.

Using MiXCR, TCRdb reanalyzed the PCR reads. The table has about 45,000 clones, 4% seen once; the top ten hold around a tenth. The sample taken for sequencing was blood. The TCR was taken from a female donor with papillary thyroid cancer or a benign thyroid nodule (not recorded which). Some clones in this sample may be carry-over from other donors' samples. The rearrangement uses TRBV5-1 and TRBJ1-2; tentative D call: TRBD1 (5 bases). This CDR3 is CASSPQGTNYGYTF. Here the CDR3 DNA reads TGCGCCAGCAGCCCCCAGGGTACTAACTATGGCTACACCTTC.